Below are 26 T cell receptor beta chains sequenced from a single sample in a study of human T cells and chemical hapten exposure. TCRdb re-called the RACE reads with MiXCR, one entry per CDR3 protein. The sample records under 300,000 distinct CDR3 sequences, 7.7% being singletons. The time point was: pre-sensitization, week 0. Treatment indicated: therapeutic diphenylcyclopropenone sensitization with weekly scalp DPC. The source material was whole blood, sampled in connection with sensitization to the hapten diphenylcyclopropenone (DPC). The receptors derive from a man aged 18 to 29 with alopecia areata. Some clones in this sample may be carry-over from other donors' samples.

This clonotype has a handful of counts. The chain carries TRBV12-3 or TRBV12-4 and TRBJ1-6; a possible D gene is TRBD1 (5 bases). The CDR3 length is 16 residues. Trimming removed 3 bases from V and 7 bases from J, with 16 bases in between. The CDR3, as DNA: TGTGCCAGCAGTTTCGGGGGAACGGGGGGAAATTCACCCCTCCACTTT. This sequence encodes CASSFGGTGGNSPLHF.

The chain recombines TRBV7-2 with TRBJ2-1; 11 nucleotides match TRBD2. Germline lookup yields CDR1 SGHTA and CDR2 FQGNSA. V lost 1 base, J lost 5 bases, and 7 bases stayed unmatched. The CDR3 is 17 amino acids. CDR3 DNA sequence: TGTGCCAGCAGCTTAGATAGCGGGGGGGCCCGAGACAATGAGCAGTTCTTC. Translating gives CASSLDSGGARDNEQFF.

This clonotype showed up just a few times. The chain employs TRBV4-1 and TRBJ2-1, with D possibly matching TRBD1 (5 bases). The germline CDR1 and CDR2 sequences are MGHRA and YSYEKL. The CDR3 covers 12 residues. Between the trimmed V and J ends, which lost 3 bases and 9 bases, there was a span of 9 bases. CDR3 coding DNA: TGCGCCAGCAGCCAGCAGGGTGCTGAGCAGTTCTTC. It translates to CASSQQGAEQFF.

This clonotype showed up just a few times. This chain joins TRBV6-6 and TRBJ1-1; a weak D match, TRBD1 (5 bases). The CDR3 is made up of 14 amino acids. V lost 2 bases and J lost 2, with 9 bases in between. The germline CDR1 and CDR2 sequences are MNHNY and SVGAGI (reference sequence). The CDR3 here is CASSYPTVNTEAFF. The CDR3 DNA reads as TGTGCCAGCAGTTACCCGACAGTTAACACTGAAGCTTTCTTT.

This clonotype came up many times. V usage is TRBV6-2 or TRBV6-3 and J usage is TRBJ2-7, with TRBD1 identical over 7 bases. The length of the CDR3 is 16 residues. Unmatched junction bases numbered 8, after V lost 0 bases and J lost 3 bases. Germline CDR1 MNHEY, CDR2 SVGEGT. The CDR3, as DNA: TGTGCCAGCAGTTACTCCTTGGCCAGGGGGAACTACGAGCAGTACGTC. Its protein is CASSYSLARGNYEQYV.

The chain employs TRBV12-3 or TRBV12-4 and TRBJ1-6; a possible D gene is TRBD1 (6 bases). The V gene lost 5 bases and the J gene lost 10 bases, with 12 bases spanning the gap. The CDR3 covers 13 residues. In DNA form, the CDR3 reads TGTGCCAGCAGTACAGGGCCCCGATCACCCCTCCACTTT. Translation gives CASSTGPRSPLHF.

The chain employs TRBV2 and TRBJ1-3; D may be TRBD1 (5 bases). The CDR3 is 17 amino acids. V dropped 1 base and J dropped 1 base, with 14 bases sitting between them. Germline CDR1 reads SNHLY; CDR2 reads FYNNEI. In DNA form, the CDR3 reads TGTGCCAGCAGTGAAGGGCGGCCAGGGACGTCTGGAAACACCATATATTTT. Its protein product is CASSEGRPGTSGNTIYF.

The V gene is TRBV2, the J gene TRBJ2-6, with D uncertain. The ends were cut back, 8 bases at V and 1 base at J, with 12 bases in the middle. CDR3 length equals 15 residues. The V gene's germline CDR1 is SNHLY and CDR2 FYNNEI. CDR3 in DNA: TGTGCCAGCCCCCTACCTGGGTCTGGGGCCAACGTCCTGACTTTC. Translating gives CASPLPGSGANVLTF.

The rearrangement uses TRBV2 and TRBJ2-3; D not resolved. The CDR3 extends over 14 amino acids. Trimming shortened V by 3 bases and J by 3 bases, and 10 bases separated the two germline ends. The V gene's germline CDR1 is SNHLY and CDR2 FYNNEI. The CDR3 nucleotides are TGTGCCAGCAGTGAGCAGGCAGATACAGATACGCAGTATTTT. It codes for CASSEQADTDTQYF.

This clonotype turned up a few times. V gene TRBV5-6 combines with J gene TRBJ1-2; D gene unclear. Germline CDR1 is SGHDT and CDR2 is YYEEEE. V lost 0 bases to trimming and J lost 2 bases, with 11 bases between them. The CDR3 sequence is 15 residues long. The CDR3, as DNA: TGTGCCAGCAGCTTGGTGGGAAACTTAAACTATGGCTACACCTTC. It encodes CASSLVGNLNYGYTF.

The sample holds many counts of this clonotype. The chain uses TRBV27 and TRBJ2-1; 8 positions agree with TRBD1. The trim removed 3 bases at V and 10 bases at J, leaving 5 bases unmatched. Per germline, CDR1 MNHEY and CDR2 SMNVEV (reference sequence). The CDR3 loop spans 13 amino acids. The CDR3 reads CASSLPPGGEQFF. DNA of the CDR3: TGTGCCAGCAGTTTGCCCCCAGGGGGCGAGCAGTTCTTC.

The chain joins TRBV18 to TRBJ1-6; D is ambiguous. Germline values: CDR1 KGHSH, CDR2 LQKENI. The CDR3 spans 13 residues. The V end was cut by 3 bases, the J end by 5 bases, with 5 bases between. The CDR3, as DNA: TGTGCCAGCTCACCGATGGATAATTCACCCCTCCACTTT. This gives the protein CASSPMDNSPLHF. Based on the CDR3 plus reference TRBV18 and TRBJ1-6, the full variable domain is NAGVMQNPRHLVRRRGQEARLRCSPMKGHSHVYWYRQLPEEGLKFMVYLQKENIIDESGMPKERFSAEFPKEGPSILRIQQVVRGDSAAYFCASSPMDNSPLHFGNGTRLTVT.

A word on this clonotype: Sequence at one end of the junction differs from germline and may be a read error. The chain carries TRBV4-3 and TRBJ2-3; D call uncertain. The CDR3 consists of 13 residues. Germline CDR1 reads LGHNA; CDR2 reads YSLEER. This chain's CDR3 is CASSQDSTDTQYF. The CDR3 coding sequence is TGTGCCAGCAGCCAAGATTCGACAGATACGCAGTATTTT.

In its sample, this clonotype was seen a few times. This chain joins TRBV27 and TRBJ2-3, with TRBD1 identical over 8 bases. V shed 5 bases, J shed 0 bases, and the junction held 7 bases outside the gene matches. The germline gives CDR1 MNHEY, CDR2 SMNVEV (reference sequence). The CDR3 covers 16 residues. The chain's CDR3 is CASSPGTGPSTDTQYF. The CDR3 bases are TGTGCCAGCAGTCCCGGGACAGGACCTAGCACAGATACGCAGTATTTT.

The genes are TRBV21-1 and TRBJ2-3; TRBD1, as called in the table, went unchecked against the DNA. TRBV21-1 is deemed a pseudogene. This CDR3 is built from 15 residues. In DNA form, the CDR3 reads TGTGCCAGCAGCCACAGACAGGGGGCCTGTTCCCCGCAGTATTTT. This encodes CASSHRQGACSPQYF.

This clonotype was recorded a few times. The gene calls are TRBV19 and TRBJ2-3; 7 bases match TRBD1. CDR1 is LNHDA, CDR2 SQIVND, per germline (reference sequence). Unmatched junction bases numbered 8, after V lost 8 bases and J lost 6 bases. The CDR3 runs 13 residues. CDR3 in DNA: TGTGCCAGTCGGACAGGAAATGGGGATACGCAGTATTTT. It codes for CASRTGNGDTQYF.

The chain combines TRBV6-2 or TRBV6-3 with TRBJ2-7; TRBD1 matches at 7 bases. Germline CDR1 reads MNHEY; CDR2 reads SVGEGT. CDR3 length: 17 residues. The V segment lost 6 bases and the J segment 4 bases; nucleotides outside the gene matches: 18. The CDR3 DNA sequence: TGTGCCAGCAGACCGATCTCCAGACCGGGACAGATTTACGAGCAGTACTTC. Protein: CASRPISRPGQIYEQYF.

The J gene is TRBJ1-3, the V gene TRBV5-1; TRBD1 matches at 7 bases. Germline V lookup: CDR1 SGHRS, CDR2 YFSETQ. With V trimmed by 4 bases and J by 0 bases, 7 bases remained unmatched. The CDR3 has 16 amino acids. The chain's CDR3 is CASSPDRLHSGNTIYF. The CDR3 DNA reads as TGCGCCAGCAGCCCGGACAGGCTTCACTCTGGAAACACCATATATTTT.

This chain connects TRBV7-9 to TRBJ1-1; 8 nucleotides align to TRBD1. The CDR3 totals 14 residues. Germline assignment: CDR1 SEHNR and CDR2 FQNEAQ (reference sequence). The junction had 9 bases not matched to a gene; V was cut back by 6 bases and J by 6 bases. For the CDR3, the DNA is TGTGCCAGCAGACCAAGTCAGGGGGCTTCTGAAGCTTTCTTT. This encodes CASRPSQGASEAFF.

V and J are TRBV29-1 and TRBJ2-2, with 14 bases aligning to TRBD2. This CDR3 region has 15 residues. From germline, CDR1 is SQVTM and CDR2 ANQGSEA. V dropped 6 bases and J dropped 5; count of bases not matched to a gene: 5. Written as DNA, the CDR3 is TGCAGCGTGGATGGGACTAGCGGGAGTACCGGGGAGCTGTTTTTT. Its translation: CSVDGTSGSTGELFF.

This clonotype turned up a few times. Written as DNA, the CDR3 is TGTGCCAGCAGCGTAGACTCTGGACAGTTCTGCGAGCAGTACTTC. Protein sequence: CASSVDSGQFCEQYF. The rearrangement links TRBV9 to TRBJ2-7, with a possible D match to TRBD1 (6 bases). V shed 0 bases and J shed 6 bases, with 16 bases lying between them. This CDR3 is built from 15 residues. Germline values: CDR1 SGDLS, CDR2 YYNGEE. Based on the CDR3 plus reference TRBV9 and TRBJ2-7, the full variable domain is DSGVTQTPKHLITATGQRVTLRCSPRSGDLSVYWYQQSLDQGLQFLIQYYNGEERAKGNILERFSAQQFPDLHSELNLSSLELGDSALYFCASSVDSGQFCEQYFGPGTRLTVT.

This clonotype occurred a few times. CDR3 amino acids: CASSLGTGFPEQFF. The CDR3 DNA reads as TGTGCCAGCAGCTTGGGGACAGGGTTCCCCGAGCAGTTCTTC. The chain recombines TRBV7-3 with TRBJ2-1; 9 nucleotides align to TRBD1. V lost 3 bases and J lost 10; bases outside the gene matches: 7. The CDR3 runs to 14 residues. CDR1 and CDR2 from the germline V gene are SGHTA and FQGTGA.

CDR3 protein: CASSLRPQEGNEQFF. The CDR3 coding sequence is TGTGCCAGCAGCCTTCGGCCCCAAGAGGGGAATGAGCAGTTCTTC. The rearrangement links TRBV4-2 to TRBJ2-1, with D perhaps matching TRBD1 or TRBD2 (5 bases each). This CDR3 spans 15 amino acids. Germline values: CDR1 LGHNA, CDR2 YNFKEQ. With 4 bases removed from V and 7 bases from J, the gap between germline ends came to 17 bases.

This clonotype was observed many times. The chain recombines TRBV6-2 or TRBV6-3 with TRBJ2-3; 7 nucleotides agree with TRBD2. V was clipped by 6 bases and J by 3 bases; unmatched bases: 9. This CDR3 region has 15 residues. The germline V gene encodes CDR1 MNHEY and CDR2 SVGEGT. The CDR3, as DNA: TGTGCCAGCAGGCGGTTTAGCGGGCCGACAGATACGCAGTATTTT. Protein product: CASRRFSGPTDTQYF.

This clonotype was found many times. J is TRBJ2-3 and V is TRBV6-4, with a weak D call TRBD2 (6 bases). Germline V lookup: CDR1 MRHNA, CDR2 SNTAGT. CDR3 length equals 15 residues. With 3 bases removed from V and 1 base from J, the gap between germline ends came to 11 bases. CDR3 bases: TGTGCCAGCAGTGAGATGGCTAGCGGCACAGATACGCAGTATTTT. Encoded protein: CASSEMASGTDTQYF.

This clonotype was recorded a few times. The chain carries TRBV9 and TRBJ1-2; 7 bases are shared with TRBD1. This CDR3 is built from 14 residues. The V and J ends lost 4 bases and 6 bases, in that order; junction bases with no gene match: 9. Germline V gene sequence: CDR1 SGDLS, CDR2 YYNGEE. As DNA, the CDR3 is TGTGCCAGCAGCCCAGGGGTACAGGGGAATGGCTACACCTTC. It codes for CASSPGVQGNGYTF.